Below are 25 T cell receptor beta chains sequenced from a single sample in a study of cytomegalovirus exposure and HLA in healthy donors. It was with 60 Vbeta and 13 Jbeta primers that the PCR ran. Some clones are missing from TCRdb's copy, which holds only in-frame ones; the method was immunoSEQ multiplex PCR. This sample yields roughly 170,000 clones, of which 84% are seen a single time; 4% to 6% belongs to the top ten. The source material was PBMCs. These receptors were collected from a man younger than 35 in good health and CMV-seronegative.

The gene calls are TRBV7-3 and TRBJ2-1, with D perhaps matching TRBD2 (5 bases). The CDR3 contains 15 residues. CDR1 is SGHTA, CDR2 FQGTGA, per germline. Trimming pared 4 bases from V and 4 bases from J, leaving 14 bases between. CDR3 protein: CASSSGISEYNEQFF. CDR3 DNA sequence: TGTGCCAGCAGCTCCGGGATTTCGGAATACAATGAGCAGTTCTTC.

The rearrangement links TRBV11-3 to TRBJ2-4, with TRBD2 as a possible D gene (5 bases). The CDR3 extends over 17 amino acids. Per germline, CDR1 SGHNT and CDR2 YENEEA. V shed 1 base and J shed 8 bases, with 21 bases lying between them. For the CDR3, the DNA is TGTGCCAGCAGCTTAGTAGGCCGGGGAGCGGATAATCACATTCAGTACTTC. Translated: CASSLVGRGADNHIQYF.

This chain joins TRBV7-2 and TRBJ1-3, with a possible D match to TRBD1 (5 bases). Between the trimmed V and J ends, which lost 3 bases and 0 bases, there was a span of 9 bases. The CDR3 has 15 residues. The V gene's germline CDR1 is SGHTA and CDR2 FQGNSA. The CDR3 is CASSFTGDSGNTIYF. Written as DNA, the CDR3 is TGTGCCAGCAGCTTCACAGGAGACTCTGGAAACACCATATATTTT.

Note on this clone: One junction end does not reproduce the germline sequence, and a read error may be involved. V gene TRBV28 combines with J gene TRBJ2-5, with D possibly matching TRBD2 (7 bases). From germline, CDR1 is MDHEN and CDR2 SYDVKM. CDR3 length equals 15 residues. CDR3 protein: CASSSLPGAGETRYF. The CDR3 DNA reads TGTGCCAGCAGTTCCCTCCCAGGGGCGGGGGAGACCCGGTACTTC.

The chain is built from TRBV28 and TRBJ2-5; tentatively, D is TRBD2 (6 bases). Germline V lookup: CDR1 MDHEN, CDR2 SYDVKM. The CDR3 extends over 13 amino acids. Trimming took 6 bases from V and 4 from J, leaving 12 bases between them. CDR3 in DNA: TGTGCCAGCAGATGGAGGGTAGGAGAGACCCAGTACTTC. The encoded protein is CASRWRVGETQYF. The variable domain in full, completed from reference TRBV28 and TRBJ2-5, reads DVKVTQSSRYLVKRTGEKVFLECVQDMDHENMFWYRQDPGLGLRLIYFSYDVKMKEKGDIPEGYSVSREKKERFSLILESASTNQTSMYLCASRWRVGETQYFGPGTRLLVL.

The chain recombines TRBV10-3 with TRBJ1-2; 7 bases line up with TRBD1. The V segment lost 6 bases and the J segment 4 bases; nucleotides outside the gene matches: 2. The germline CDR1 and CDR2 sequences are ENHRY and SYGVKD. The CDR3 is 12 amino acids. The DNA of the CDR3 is TGTGCCATCAGCCGGGACAGCTATGGCTACACCTTC. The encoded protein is CAISRDSYGYTF.

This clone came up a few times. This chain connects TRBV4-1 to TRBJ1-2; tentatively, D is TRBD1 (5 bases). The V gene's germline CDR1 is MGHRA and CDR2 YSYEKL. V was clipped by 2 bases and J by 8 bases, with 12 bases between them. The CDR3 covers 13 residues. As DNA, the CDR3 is TGCGCCAGCAGCCAATCGGGGGTGAGAGGCTACACCTTC. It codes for CASSQSGVRGYTF.

This CDR3 is CASGRGVKTNQPQHF. CDR3 DNA: TGTGCCAGTGGCAGGGGGGTCAAAACCAATCAGCCCCAGCATTTT. The rearrangement links TRBV19 to TRBJ1-5; 7 bases line up with TRBD1. The CDR3 sequence is 15 residues long. Germline assignment: CDR1 LNHDA and CDR2 SQIVND (reference sequence). With V trimmed by 8 bases and J by 3 bases, 10 bases remained unmatched.

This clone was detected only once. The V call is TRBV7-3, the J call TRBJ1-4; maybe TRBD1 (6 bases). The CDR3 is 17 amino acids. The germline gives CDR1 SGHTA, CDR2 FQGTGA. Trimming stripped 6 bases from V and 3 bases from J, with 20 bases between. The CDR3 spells CASRSTQRWGPNEKLFF. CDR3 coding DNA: TGTGCCAGCAGATCGACACAACGATGGGGGCCTAATGAAAAACTGTTTTTT.

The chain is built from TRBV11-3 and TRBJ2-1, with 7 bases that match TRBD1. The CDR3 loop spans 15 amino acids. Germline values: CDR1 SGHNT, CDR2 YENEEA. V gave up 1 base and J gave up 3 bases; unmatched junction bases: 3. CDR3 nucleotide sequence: TGTGCCAGCAGCTTAGGGCAGGGGGACTACAATGAGCAGTTCTTC. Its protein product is CASSLGQGDYNEQFF.

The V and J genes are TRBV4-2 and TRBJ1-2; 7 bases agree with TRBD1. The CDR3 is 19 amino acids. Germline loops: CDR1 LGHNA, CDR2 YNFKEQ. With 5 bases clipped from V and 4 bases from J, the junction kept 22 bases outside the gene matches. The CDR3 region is CASSARKEDRREFFYGYTF. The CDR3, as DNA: TGTGCCAGCAGCGCCAGAAAAGAGGACAGGAGGGAATTCTTCTATGGCTACACCTTC.

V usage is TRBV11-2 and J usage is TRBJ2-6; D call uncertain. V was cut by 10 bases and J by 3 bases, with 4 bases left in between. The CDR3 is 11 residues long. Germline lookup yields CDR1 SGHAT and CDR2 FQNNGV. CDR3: CATVGANVLTF. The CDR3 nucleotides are TGTGCCACCGTTGGGGCCAACGTCCTGACTTTC.

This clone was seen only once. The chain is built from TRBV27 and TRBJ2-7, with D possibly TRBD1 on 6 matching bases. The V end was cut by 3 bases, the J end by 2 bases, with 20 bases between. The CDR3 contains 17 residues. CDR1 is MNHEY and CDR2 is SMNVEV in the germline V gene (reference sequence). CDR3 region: CASSFYRRDTVPYEQYF. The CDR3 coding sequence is TGTGCCAGCAGTTTTTATCGAAGGGACACTGTTCCCTACGAGCAGTACTTC.

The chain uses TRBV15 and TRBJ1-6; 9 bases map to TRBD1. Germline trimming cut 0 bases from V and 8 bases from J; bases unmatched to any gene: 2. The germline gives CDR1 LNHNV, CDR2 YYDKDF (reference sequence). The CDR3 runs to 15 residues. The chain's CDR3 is CATSREQGAYSPLHF. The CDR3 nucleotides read TGTGCCACCAGCAGAGAACAGGGGGCATATTCACCCCTCCACTTT.

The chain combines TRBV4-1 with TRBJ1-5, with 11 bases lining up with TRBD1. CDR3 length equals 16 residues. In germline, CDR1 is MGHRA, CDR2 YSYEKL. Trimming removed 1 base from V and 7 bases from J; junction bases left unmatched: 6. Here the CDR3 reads CASSQGTGTGGQPQHF. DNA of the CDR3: TGCGCCAGCAGCCAAGGAACCGGGACAGGGGGACAGCCCCAGCATTTT.

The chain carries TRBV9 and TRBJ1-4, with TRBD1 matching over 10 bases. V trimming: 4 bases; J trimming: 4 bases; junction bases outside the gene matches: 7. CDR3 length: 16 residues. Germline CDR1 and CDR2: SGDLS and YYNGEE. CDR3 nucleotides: TGTGCCAGCAGCTGGCGGACAGGGGGTAATAATGAAAAACTGTTTTTT. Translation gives CASSWRTGGNNEKLFF.

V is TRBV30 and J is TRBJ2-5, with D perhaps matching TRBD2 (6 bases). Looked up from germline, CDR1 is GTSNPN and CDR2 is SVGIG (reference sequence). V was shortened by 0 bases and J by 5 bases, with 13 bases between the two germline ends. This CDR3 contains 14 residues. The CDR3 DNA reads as TGTGCCTGGAGTGTGGGAGGAGCAGGGGAGACCCAGTACTTC. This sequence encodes CAWSVGGAGETQYF.

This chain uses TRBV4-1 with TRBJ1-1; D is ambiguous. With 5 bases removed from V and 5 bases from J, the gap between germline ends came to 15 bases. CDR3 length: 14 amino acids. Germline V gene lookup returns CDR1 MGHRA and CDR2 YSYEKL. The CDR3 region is CASSIGLFRTEAFF. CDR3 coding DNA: TGCGCCAGCAGCATTGGACTGTTCAGGACTGAAGCTTTCTTT.

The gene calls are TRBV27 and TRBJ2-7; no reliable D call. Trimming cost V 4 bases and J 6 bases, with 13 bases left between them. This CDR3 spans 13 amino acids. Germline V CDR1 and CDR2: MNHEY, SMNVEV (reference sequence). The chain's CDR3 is CASSYGLSAEQYF. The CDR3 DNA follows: TGTGCCAGCAGTTATGGTTTAAGCGCCGAGCAGTACTTC.

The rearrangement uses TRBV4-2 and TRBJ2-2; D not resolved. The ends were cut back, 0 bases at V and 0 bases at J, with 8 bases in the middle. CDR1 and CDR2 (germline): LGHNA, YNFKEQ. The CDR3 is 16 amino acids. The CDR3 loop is CASSQELQTNTGELFF. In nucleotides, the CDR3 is TGTGCCAGCAGCCAAGAGCTCCAGACGAACACCGGGGAGCTGTTTTTT.

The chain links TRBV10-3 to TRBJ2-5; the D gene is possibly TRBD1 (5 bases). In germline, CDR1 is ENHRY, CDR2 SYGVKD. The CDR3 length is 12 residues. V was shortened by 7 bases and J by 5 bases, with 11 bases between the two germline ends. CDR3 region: CAITDSHETQYF. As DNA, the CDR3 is TGTGCCATCACCGACAGCCACGAGACCCAGTACTTC.

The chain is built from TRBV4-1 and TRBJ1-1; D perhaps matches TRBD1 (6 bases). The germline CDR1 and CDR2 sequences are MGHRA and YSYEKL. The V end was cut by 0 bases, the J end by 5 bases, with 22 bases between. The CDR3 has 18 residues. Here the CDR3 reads CASSQDSLGQGLWTEAFF. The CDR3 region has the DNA TGCGCCAGCAGCCAAGATTCACTCGGTCAGGGGCTATGGACTGAAGCTTTCTTT.

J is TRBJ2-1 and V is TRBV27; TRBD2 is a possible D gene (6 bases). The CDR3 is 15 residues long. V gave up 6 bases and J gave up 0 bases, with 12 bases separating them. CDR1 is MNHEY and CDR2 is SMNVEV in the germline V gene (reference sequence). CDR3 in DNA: TGTGCCAGCAGAGCCTACGGGAGCTCCTACAATGAGCAGTTCTTC. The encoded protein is CASRAYGSSYNEQFF.

This CDR3 is CASSYLGGYTF. In DNA, the CDR3 is TGTGCCAGCAGTTATCTAGGCGGCTACACCTTC. V gene TRBV6-1 combines with J gene TRBJ1-2, with D uncertain. The CDR3 contains 11 residues. Trimming shortened V by 5 bases and J by 8 bases, and 9 bases separated the two germline ends. Germline V gene data show CDR1 as MNHNS and CDR2 as SASEGT.

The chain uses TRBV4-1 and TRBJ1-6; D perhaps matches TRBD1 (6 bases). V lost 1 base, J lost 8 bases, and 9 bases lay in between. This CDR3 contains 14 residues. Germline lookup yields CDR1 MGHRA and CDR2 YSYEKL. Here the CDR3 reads CASSQVGQYSPLHF. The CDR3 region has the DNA TGCGCCAGCAGCCAAGTAGGACAGTATTCACCCCTCCACTTT.